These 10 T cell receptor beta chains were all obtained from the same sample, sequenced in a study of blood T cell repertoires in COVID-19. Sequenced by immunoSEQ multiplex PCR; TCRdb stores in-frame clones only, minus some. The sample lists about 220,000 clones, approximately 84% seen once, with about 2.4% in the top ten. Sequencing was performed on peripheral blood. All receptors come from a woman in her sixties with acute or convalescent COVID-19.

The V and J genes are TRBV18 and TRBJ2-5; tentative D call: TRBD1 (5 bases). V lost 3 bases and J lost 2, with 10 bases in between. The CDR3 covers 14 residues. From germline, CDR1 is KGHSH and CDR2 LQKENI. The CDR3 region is CASSPGRFQETQYF. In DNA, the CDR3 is TGTGCCAGCTCACCGGGGCGGTTTCAAGAGACCCAGTACTTC. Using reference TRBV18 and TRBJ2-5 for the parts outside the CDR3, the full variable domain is NAGVMQNPRHLVRRRGQEARLRCSPMKGHSHVYWYRQLPEEGLKFMVYLQKENIIDESGMPKERFSAEFPKEGPSILRIQQVVRGDSAAYFCASSPGRFQETQYFGPGTRLLVL.

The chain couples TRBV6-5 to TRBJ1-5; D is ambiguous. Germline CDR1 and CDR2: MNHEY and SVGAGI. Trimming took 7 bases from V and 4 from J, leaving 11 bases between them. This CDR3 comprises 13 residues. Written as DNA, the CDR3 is TGTGCCAGCACTCCAGATTGGAATCAGCCCCAGCATTTT. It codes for CASTPDWNQPQHF.

CDR3 protein: CASSLTDMNGYTF. The DNA for the CDR3 is TGCGCCAGCAGCTTGACAGACATGAATGGCTACACCTTC. The chain combines TRBV5-1 with TRBJ1-2; D unresolved. CDR3 length: 13 residues. With 1 base removed from V and 6 bases from J, the gap between germline ends came to 10 bases. Germline CDR1 SGHRS, CDR2 YFSETQ.

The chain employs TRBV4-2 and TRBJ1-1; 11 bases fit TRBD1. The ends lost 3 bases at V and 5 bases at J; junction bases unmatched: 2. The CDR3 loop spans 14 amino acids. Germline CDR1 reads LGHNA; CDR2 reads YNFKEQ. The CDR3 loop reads CASSQDRGRTEAFF. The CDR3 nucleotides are TGTGCCAGCAGCCAGGACAGGGGGCGAACTGAAGCTTTCTTT.

The CDR3 DNA follows: TGTGCCAGCAGTTACTCGGGTCTAGCCGCCCAAGAGACCCAGTACTTC. Its protein is CASSYSGLAAQETQYF. The chain links TRBV6-5 to TRBJ2-5; TRBD2 is a possible D gene (5 bases). V lost 0 bases and J 1 base, leaving 12 bases between the germline ends. The germline V gene has CDR1 MNHEY and CDR2 SVGAGI. The CDR3 covers 16 residues.

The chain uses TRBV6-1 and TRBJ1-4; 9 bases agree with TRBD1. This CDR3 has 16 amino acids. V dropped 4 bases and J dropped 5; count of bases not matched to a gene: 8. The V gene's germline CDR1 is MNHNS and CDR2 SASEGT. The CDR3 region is CASSGVRTGANEKLFF. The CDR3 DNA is TGTGCCAGCAGTGGAGTTAGGACAGGGGCAAATGAAAAACTGTTTTTT.

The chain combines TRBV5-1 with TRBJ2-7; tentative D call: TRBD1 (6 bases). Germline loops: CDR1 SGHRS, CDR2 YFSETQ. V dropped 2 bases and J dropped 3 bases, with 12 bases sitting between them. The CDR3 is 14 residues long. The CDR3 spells CASSFGRGVYEQYF. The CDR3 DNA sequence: TGCGCCAGCAGCTTCGGCAGGGGCGTCTACGAGCAGTACTTC.

CDR3 protein: CASSPNTRTGGYTF. In DNA form, the CDR3 reads TGTGCCAGCAGCCCTAATACCCGGACGGGGGGCTACACCTTC. V and J are TRBV9 and TRBJ1-2; D is unresolved. CDR3 length: 14 residues. The germline V gene encodes CDR1 SGDLS and CDR2 YYNGEE. Trimming took 4 bases from V and 8 from J, leaving 18 bases between them.

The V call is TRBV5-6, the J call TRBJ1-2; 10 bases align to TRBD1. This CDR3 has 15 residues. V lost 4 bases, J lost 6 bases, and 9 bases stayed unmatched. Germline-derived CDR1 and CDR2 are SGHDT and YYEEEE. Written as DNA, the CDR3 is TGTGCCAGCAGCCTCATCACGGGACAGGGGCATGGCTACACCTTC. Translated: CASSLITGQGHGYTF.

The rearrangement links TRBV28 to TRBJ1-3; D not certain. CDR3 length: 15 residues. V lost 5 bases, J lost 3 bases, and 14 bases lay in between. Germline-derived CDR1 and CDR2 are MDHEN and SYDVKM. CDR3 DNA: TGTGCCAGCAGTCCCGACGGCCGGGGTGGAAACACCATATATTTT. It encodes CASSPDGRGGNTIYF. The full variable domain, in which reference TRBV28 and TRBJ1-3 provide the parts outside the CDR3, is DVKVTQSSRYLVKRTGEKVFLECVQDMDHENMFWYRQDPGLGLRLIYFSYDVKMKEKGDIPEGYSVSREKKERFSLILESASTNQTSMYLCASSPDGRGGNTIYFGEGSWLTVV.